This T cell receptor beta chain emerged from a study of immune heterogeneity within non-small cell lung tumors. Amplification of the TCR beta CDR3 was achieved through multiplex PCR with 32 V and 13 J primers. TCRdb called the multiplex PCR reads again in MiXCR, with one record for every CDR3 protein. The sample lists 2,500 to 3,500 distinct CDR3 sequences, roughly 40% occurring once. Study results and limitations: Individual patients had largely distinct high-frequency T-cell receptor beta clonotypes.

This clonotype is large in the sample. The antigen is unknown. The template consisted of bulk tumor genomic DNA, with around 600 ng used per sample. Biopsies that were spaced far apart were taken, several per primary tumor, during surgery. Those enrolled were patients newly diagnosed with untreated non-small cell lung cancer and undergoing curative surgery. Individuals who provided samples were patients with newly diagnosed non-small cell lung cancer who were having surgery with curative intent. The sequenced material came from lung tumor tissue. The clonotype was recovered from a woman aged 45-59 years with non-small cell lung cancer.

CDR3 loop: CASSYSGDRGYYGYTF. In DNA, the CDR3 is TGTGCCAGCAGTTACTCGGGGGACAGGGGGTACTATGGCTACACCTTC. The genes are TRBV6-5 and TRBJ1-2, with 11 bases aligning to TRBD1. CDR3 length equals 16 residues. CDR1 and CDR2 (germline): MNHEY, SVGAGI. The junction had 3 bases not matched to a gene; V was cut back by 0 bases and J by 3 bases.